The rows below give T cell receptor beta chains drawn from one sample of a study of CD8+CD57+ T cells in acquired aplastic anemia. TCRdb reanalysed the reads using MiXCR and keeps one entry per CDR3 protein. The profile covers about 42,000 distinct CDR3 sequences, with approximately 71% appearing a single time and more than 20% taken by the ten largest. Sequences were obtained from sorted CD4+, CD8+, or CD8+CD57+ T cells (not recorded which) from PBMCs. These receptors came from a human donor in good health, serving as a control. CDR3s include the opening cysteine and the closing phenylalanine or tryptophan. Fields, in order: clone size, D gene, J gene, V gene, CDR3 DNA, CDR3 protein. The D gene is left open where the match is weak. The size of a clone is reported for some rows only, either as once, few or many, or as a class for expanded clones.

-,TRBD2,TRBJ2-3,TRBV20-1,TGCAGTGCAGGGACTAGCGGGGATACGCAGTATTTT,CSAGTSGDTQYF
-,TRBD1,TRBJ2-2,TRBV28,TGTGCCAGCAGCATACCGGGACAGGGTTACACCGGGGAGCCGTTTTTT,CASSIPGQGYTGEPFF
-,TRBD2,TRBJ2-7,TRBV25-1,TGTGCCAGCGGGGGACTAGGGATCTACGAGCAGTACTTC,CASGGLGIYEQYF
-,-,TRBJ2-7,TRBV15,TGTGCCACCAGCCTAGCCCGGGTGAGAGAGCAGTACTTC,CATSLARVREQYF
many,-,TRBJ1-4,TRBV7-9,TGTGCCGGATGGAACGGAGCAACTAATGAAAAACTGTTTTTT,CAGWNGATNEKLFF
once,-,TRBJ2-7,TRBV2,TGTGCCAGCAGTAACGGACAGACCTCCTACAATGAGCAGTACTTC,CASSNGQTSYNEQYF
-,-,TRBJ1-3,TRBV9,TGTGCCAGCAGCGCCGGAGTCTCTGGAAACACCATATATTTT,CASSAGVSGNTIYF
-,-,TRBJ2-5,TRBV20-1,TGCAGTGCTAGAATTCTCAAAGAGACCCAGTACTTC,CSARILKETQYF
-,-,TRBJ2-7,TRBV6-1,TGTGCCAGCAGTGAGGGGATGGGCTACGAGCAGTACTTC,CASSEGMGYEQYF
-,TRBD2,TRBJ2-1,TRBV15,TGTGCCACCAGCAGTCGGGGGGCGGGACTAGCGGATAATGAGCAGTTCTTC,CATSSRGAGLADNEQFF
-,TRBD1,TRBJ1-6,TRBV5-1,TGCGCCAGCAGCTTAACTCGGACAGGGGATTCACCCCTCCACTTT,CASSLTRTGDSPLHF
-,-,TRBJ2-5,TRBV4-3,TGCGCCAGCAGCCAAGCCCGACGGCGGGAGACCCAGTACTTC,CASSQARRRETQYF
medium-sized,-,TRBJ1-5,TRBV7-9,TGTGCCAGCAGCTTTGGGACGGTCAATCAGCCCCAGCATTTT,CASSFGTVNQPQHF
-,-,TRBJ2-7,TRBV2,TGTGCCAGCAGTGATGATGGGAAGCCTACGAAGGAGCAGTACTTC,CASSDDGKPTKEQYF
-,TRBD1,TRBJ1-1,TRBV11-2,TGTGCCAGCAGACAAACAGGGGGCACTGAAGCTTTCTTT,CASRQTGGTEAFF
-,TRBD1,TRBJ1-2,TRBV29-1,TGCAGCGTGCTCCGGACAGGCTATGGCTACACCTTC,CSVLRTGYGYTF
-,TRBD2,TRBJ2-7,TRBV11-1,TGTGCCAGCAGCCCCCACGGGAGCGGGGAATCCTACGAGCAGTACTTC,CASSPHGSGESYEQYF
many,-,TRBJ1-1,TRBV27,TGTGCCAGCAGTCCAGGGACGGCCGGTGAAGCTTTCTTT,CASSPGTAGEAFF
-,-,TRBJ1-6,TRBV10-3,TGTGCCATCAGTGGCACCCGCCAGGCCGCTGATTCACCCCTCCACTTT,CAISGTRQAADSPLHF
once,TRBD1,TRBJ2-5,TRBV20-1,TGCAGTGCTAGCCCCCTCGATGGACAGGAACAGACCCAGTACTTC,CSASPLDGQEQTQYF
once,-,TRBJ1-2,TRBV2,TGTGCCAGCAGTGATGTGGGAAAGAGCTACACCTTC,CASSDVGKSYTF
-,TRBD1,TRBJ2-7,TRBV10-1,TGCGCCAGCACCACGGAGGCAGACGGGACAGGGGTCTCCTACGAGCAGTACTTC,CASTTEADGTGVSYEQYF
many,TRBD2,TRBJ2-4,TRBV6-5,TGTGCCAGCAGTTACTCGGTAGTTGGGACTAGCCAAAACATTCAGTACTTC,CASSYSVVGTSQNIQYF
-,TRBD1,TRBJ1-1,TRBV19,TGTGCCAGTAGTATTGGGACAGGGCCTGAAGCTTTCTTT,CASSIGTGPEAFF
once,TRBD1,TRBJ1-6,TRBV7-2,TGTGCCAGCAGCACCAGACAGGGAGGCAATTCACCCCTCCACTTT,CASSTRQGGNSPLHF
-,TRBD1,TRBJ2-7,TRBV19,TGTGCCAGTAGTATGGTCGGACAGGGGTACGAGCAGTACTTC,CASSMVGQGYEQYF
once,-,TRBJ2-3,TRBV20-1,TGCAGTGCTAGAGAACGCCCAGATACGCAGTATTTT,CSARERPDTQYF
-,-,TRBJ2-1,TRBV2,TGTGCCAGCAGTGAAACCGGGGGCGCCTACAATGAGCAGTTCTTC,CASSETGGAYNEQFF
once,-,TRBJ1-2,TRBV19,TGTGTCAGTGTTCAGGGAGGGGAACTTTATGGCTACACCTTC,CVSVQGGELYGYTF
-,-,TRBJ1-6,TRBV7-6,TGTGCCAGCAGCTTGGCGGCTAATTCACCCCTCCACTTT,CASSLAANSPLHF
many,-,TRBJ2-2,TRBV7-9,TGTGCCAGCAGCGCCAGGTTCGACACCGGGGAGCTGTTTTTT,CASSARFDTGELFF
-,-,TRBJ2-5,TRBV12-3/TRBV12-4,TGTGCCAGCAGTTTAGCGCTACGAGAGACCCAGTACTTC,CASSLALRETQYF